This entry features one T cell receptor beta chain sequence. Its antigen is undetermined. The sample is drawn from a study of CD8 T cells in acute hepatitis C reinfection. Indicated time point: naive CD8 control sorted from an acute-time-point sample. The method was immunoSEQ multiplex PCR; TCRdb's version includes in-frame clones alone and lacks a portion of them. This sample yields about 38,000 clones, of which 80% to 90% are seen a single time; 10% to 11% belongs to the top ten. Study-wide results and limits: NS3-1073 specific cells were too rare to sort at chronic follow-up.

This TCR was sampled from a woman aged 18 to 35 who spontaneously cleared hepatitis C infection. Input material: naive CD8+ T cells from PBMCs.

As DNA, the CDR3 is TGTGCCAGCAGTCGAAGCTGGTACTCTGGAAACACCATATATTTT. This codes for CASSRSWYSGNTIYF. This rearrangement joins TRBV6-1 to TRBJ1-3; the D is unclear. Germline CDR1 and CDR2: MNHNS and SASEGT. The V and J ends lost 5 bases and 0 bases respectively, with 11 bases between them. The CDR3 totals 15 residues.